Below are 21 T cell receptor beta chains sequenced from a single sample in a study of T cells in Graves' hyperthyroidism and ophthalmopathy. The TCR beta CDR3 regions underwent amplification using RNA transcripts as the source. The primer set for the first-round RT-PCR of the TCR CDR3 was HTBI. TCRdb re-called the multiplex PCR reads through MiXCR, storing one row per CDR3 protein. This sample has under 550,000 distinct CDR3 sequences, with less than 20% found just once. Input material: blood. The receptors were gathered from a man aged 35-49 years with Graves' ophthalmopathy.

This clonotype was recorded many times. The J gene is TRBJ1-1, the V gene TRBV3-1; 9 bases are a match to TRBD1. CDR1 and CDR2 from the germline V gene are LGHDT and YNNKEL (reference sequence). With 3 bases clipped from V and 3 bases from J, the junction kept 2 bases outside the gene matches. The CDR3 is made up of 14 amino acids. The CDR3 protein is CASSHRDRDTEAFF. The CDR3 bases are TGTGCCAGCAGCCACCGGGACAGGGACACTGAAGCTTTCTTT.

The chain carries TRBV7-9 and TRBJ1-5; TRBD1 matches 7 bases. The germline CDR1 and CDR2 sequences are SEHNR and FQNEAQ (reference sequence). J was trimmed by 4 bases and V by 5 bases; bases with no gene match: 8. CDR3 size: 15 residues. This CDR3 is CASSTTGDPNQPQHF. In DNA, the CDR3 is TGTGCCAGCAGCACCACAGGGGATCCAAATCAGCCCCAGCATTTT. The entire variable domain, with the rest obtained from reference TRBV7-9 and TRBJ1-5, is as follows: DTGVSQNPRHKITKRGQNVTFRCDPISEHNRLYWYRQTLGQGPEFLTYFQNEAQLEKSRLLSDRFSAERPKGSFSTLEIQRTEQGDSAMYLCASSTTGDPNQPQHFGDGTRLSIL.

The V gene is TRBV20-1, the J gene TRBJ1-2, with D perhaps matching TRBD1 (5 bases). CDR3 length: 13 residues. Germline CDR1 is DFQATT and CDR2 is SNEGSKA (reference sequence). Trimming shortened V by 6 bases and J by 4 bases, and 15 bases separated the two germline ends. This chain's CDR3 is CSADTGTFYGYTF. Here the CDR3 DNA reads TGCAGTGCGGACACCGGGACCTTCTATGGCTACACCTTC.

Of note for this clonotype: This clone may be a read error of a much larger clone one base away. This likely comes from a read error, as the CDR3 has no conserved phenylalanine or tryptophan at its end. The chain couples TRBV28 to TRBJ1-1; D not certain. The CDR3 spans 15 residues. CDR1 is MDHEN and CDR2 is SYDVKM in the germline V gene. Trimming took 1 base from V and 0 from J, leaving 9 bases between them. CDR3 sequence reads: CASSLSTDLNTEAFL. The CDR3 nucleotides are TGTGCCAGCAGTTTATCGACGGACCTGAACACTGAAGCTTTCCTT.

This clonotype was observed at least ten times. The chain has TRBV20-1 and TRBJ2-7, with 9 nucleotides matching TRBD2. Germline assignment: CDR1 DFQATT and CDR2 SNEGSKA (reference sequence). The V gene end was trimmed by 5 bases and the J gene end by 0 bases; junction bases not matched to a gene: 2. The CDR3 sequence is 13 residues long. The CDR3 DNA sequence: TGCAGTGCTGATAGCGGGAGCTCCTACGAGCAGTACTTC. It is translated as CSADSGSSYEQYF.

This clonotype was observed a handful of times. This sequence joins TRBV27 and TRBJ2-3; 8 bases agree with TRBD2. The CDR3 is made up of 16 amino acids. The V gene end was trimmed by 2 bases and the J gene end by 2 bases; junction bases not matched to a gene: 6. Germline lookup yields CDR1 MNHEY and CDR2 SMNVEV (reference sequence). CDR3 DNA: TGTGCCAGCAGTTTAGAGCGGGGGCCACCCACAGATACGCAGTATTTT. Its translation: CASSLERGPPTDTQYF.

The table lists this clonotype with many counts. The rearrangement joins TRBV30 to TRBJ2-5, with D maybe TRBD2 (6 bases). Trimming removed 5 bases at V and 1 base at J, with 11 bases between. CDR3 length: 13 residues. The germline V gene encodes CDR1 GTSNPN and CDR2 SVGIG (reference sequence). The CDR3 DNA is TGTGCCTGGGGGGGGACCGGCCAAGAGACCCAGTACTTC. It specifies CAWGGTGQETQYF.

The CDR3 coding sequence is TGTGCCAGCAGGGCTAGCGGGAGATCTCAAGAGACCCAGTACTTC. Translated, it gives CASRASGRSQETQYF. The gene calls are TRBV7-2 and TRBJ2-5; 10 bases line up with TRBD2. V dropped 6 bases and J dropped 2; count of bases not matched to a gene: 6. CDR1 and CDR2 from the germline V gene are SGHTA and FQGNSA. The CDR3 contains 15 residues.

J is TRBJ2-2 and V is TRBV6-2 or TRBV6-3, with no clear D. The length of the CDR3 is 15 residues. Germline assignment: CDR1 MNHEY and CDR2 SVGEGT. V lost 6 bases and J 6 bases, leaving 17 bases between the germline ends. CDR3 coding DNA: TGTGCCAGCAGCCCCCTTTTTGACGCCTCCGGGGAGCTGTTTTTT. As protein: CASSPLFDASGELFF.

This clonotype was found many times. V is TRBV28 and J is TRBJ2-1; D ambiguous. The germline V and J ends were trimmed by 5 bases and 6 bases, with 23 bases remaining between them. This CDR3 contains 17 residues. Germline-derived CDR1 and CDR2 are MDHEN and SYDVKM. This CDR3 is CASSAAYGSEEGNEQFF. The DNA for the CDR3 is TGTGCCAGCAGTGCCGCCTACGGATCAGAGGAAGGCAATGAGCAGTTCTTC.

The genes are TRBV5-5 and TRBJ1-5; D might be TRBD1 (5 bases). The CDR3 totals 16 residues. Germline V gene lookup returns CDR1 SGHKS and CDR2 YYEKEE (reference sequence). V was pared by 4 bases and J by 1 base, with 15 bases between. CDR3: CASSLFGTVSNQPQHF. CDR3 bases: TGTGCCAGCAGCCTTTTCGGGACCGTCAGCAATCAGCCCCAGCATTTT.

This clonotype was recorded many times. The chain uses TRBV28 and TRBJ1-2; D unresolved. This CDR3 spans 13 amino acids. The V gene's germline CDR1 is MDHEN and CDR2 SYDVKM. The ends were cut back, 3 bases at V and 5 bases at J, with 10 bases in the middle. Here the CDR3 DNA reads TGTGCCAGCAGTTTTGCCAGGCAGTATGGCTACACCTTC. This encodes CASSFARQYGYTF.

This clonotype showed up many times. The rearrangement links TRBV10-3 to TRBJ1-2, with 9 bases aligning to TRBD1. The trim removed 5 bases at V and 2 bases at J, leaving 3 bases unmatched. The CDR3 consists of 14 residues. The germline V gene encodes CDR1 ENHRY and CDR2 SYGVKD. The CDR3 DNA reads TGTGCCATCAGTCCGGGACAGGGAAACTATGGCTACACCTTC. This translates into CAISPGQGNYGYTF.

There are many counts of this clonotype. V gene TRBV10-3 combines with J gene TRBJ2-7; TRBD2 agrees at 10 bases. V lost 9 bases, J lost 6 bases, and 8 bases stayed unmatched. This CDR3 spans 13 amino acids. Germline V lookup: CDR1 ENHRY, CDR2 SYGVKD. CDR3 bases: TGTGCCATTAGCGGGGGGACGCCCCCCGAGCAGTACTTC. It yields the protein CAISGGTPPEQYF.

Comments on this clonotype: This clone may be a read error of a much larger clone one base away. The CDR3 does not end in the conserved phenylalanine or tryptophan, so this is likely a read error. The CDR3 region is CASSGPQGGTGELFL. CDR3 coding DNA: TGCGCCAGCAGCGGCCCACAGGGGGGAACCGGGGAGCTGTTTCTT. The genes are TRBV5-1 and TRBJ2-2, with 8 bases aligning to TRBD1. CDR1 and CDR2 (germline): SGHRS, YFSETQ. Trimming removed 4 bases from V and 5 bases from J; junction bases left unmatched: 7. The CDR3 covers 15 residues.

This clonotype was found a few times. This chain links TRBV15 with TRBJ2-2, with D hard to call. From germline, CDR1 is LNHNV and CDR2 YYDKDF (reference sequence). The V end was cut by 6 bases, the J end by 2 bases, with 7 bases between. The CDR3 covers 13 residues. The CDR3 here is CATRDGNTGELFF. The CDR3 DNA follows: TGTGCCACCAGGGACGGAAACACCGGGGAGCTGTTTTTT.

This chain joins TRBV27 and TRBJ1-2; 11 bases map to TRBD1. With 4 bases clipped from V and 8 bases from J, the junction kept 6 bases outside the gene matches. CDR1 MNHEY and CDR2 SMNVEV come from the germline V gene (reference sequence). The CDR3 is 14 residues long. The CDR3 sequence is CASSSYGTGGGYTF. The CDR3 coding sequence is TGTGCCAGCAGTTCATATGGGACAGGGGGAGGCTACACCTTC.

This clonotype has just a few counts. CDR3 nucleotides: TGTGCCAGCAGAGACCTGAGCTCTGGGGCCAACGTCCTGACTTTC. It encodes CASRDLSSGANVLTF. This chain joins TRBV12-3 or TRBV12-4 and TRBJ2-6, with no clear D. V was trimmed by 6 bases and J by 0 bases, leaving 9 bases between them. This CDR3 contains 15 residues.

The chain uses TRBV5-1 and TRBJ2-3, with no clear D. Germline V gene sequence: CDR1 SGHRS, CDR2 YFSETQ. The V gene lost 5 bases and the J gene lost 3 bases, with 10 bases spanning the gap. The CDR3 length is 13 residues. CDR3 sequence (DNA): TGCGCCAGCAGTTCGAGCTGGACAGATACGCAGTATTTT. Its translation is CASSSSWTDTQYF. Full variable domain (missing parts from reference TRBV5-1 and TRBJ2-3): KAGVTQTPRYLIKTRGQQVTLSCSPISGHRSVSWYQQTPGQGLQFLFEYFSETQRNKGNFPGRFSGRQFSNSRSEMNVSTLELGDSALYLCASSSSWTDTQYFGPGTRLTVL.

The V call is TRBV20-1, the J call TRBJ1-2; a possible D gene is TRBD1 (5 bases). The length of the CDR3 is 12 residues. In germline, CDR1 is DFQATT, CDR2 SNEGSKA (reference sequence). V was cut by 1 base and J by 8 bases, with 11 bases left in between. The CDR3 spells CSARGRERGYTF. DNA for the CDR3: TGCAGTGCTAGAGGCAGGGAGCGCGGCTACACCTTC.

The V gene is TRBV20-1, the J gene TRBJ1-5; D not resolved. V was shortened by 0 bases and J by 5 bases, with 8 bases between the two germline ends. The germline gives CDR1 DFQATT, CDR2 SNEGSKA (reference sequence). The CDR3 loop spans 13 amino acids. The CDR3 protein is CSARDKGYQPQHF. Written as DNA, the CDR3 is TGCAGTGCTAGAGATAAGGGCTATCAGCCCCAGCATTTT.